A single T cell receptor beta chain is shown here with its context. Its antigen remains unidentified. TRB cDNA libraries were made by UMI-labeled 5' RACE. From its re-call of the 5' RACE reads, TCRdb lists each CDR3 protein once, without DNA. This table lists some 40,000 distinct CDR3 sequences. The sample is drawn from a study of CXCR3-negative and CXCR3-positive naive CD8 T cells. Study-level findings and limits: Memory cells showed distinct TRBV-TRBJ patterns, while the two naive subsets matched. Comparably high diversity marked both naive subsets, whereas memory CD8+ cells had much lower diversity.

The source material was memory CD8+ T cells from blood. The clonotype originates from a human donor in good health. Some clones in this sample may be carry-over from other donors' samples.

CDR3 sequence: CSVGDGSGVNEQFF. The rearrangement joins TRBV20-1 to TRBJ2-1; the TCRdb D gene call, TRBD2, has no DNA to confirm it. CDR1 DFQATT and CDR2 SNEGSKA come from the germline V gene (reference sequence). The CDR3 length is 14 residues.